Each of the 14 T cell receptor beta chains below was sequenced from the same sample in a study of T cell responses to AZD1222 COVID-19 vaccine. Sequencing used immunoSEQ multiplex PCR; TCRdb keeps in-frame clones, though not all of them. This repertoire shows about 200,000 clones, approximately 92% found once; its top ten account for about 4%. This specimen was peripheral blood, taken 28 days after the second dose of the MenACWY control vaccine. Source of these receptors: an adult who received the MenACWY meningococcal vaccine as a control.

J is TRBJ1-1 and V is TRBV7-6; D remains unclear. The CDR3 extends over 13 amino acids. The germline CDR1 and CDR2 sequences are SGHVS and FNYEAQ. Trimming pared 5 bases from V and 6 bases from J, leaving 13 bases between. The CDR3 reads CASSPSVGAEAFF. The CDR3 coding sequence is TGTGCCAGCAGCCCCTCCGTAGGCGCTGAAGCTTTCTTT.

The CDR3 DNA reads TGTGCCAGCAGCCTACTGGGTGGGAGAACAGATACGCAGTATTTT. The encoded protein is CASSLLGGRTDTQYF. The chain has TRBV9 and TRBJ2-3; D might be TRBD2 (5 bases). The length of the CDR3 is 15 residues. Per germline, CDR1 SGDLS and CDR2 YYNGEE. V lost 4 bases to trimming and J lost 3 bases, with 15 bases between them. The full variable domain, its missing parts supplied by reference TRBV9 and TRBJ2-3, is DSGVTQTPKHLITATGQRVTLRCSPRSGDLSVYWYQQSLDQGLQFLIQYYNGEERAKGNILERFSAQQFPDLHSELNLSSLELGDSALYFCASSLLGGRTDTQYFGPGTRLTVL.

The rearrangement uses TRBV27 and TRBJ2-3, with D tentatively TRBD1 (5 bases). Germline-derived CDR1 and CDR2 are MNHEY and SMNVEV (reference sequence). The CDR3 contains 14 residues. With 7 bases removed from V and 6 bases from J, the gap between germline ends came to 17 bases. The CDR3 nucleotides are TGTGCCAGCACTCCACCTCAGGGAATGGATACGCAGTATTTT. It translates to CASTPPQGMDTQYF.

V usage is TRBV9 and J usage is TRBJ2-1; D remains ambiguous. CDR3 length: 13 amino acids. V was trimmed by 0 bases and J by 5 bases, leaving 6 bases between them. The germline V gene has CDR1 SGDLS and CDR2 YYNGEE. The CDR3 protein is CASSVGADNEQFF. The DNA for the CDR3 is TGTGCCAGCAGCGTAGGGGCGGACAATGAGCAGTTCTTC. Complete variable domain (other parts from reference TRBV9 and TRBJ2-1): DSGVTQTPKHLITATGQRVTLRCSPRSGDLSVYWYQQSLDQGLQFLIQYYNGEERAKGNILERFSAQQFPDLHSELNLSSLELGDSALYFCASSVGADNEQFFGPGTRLTVL.

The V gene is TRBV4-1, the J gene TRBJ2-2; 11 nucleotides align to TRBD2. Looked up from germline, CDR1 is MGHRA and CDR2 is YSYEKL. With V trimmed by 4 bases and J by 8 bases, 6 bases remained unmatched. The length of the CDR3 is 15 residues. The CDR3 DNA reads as TGCGCCAGCAGCCTGAAGCTAGCGGGAGGAGGGGAGCTGTTTTTT. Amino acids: CASSLKLAGGGELFF.

CDR3 DNA: TGTGCCAGCAGTTTACGCCACAGGGAACAGCCCCAGCATTTT. Protein product: CASSLRHREQPQHF. V usage is TRBV28 and J usage is TRBJ1-5, with D possibly matching TRBD1 (6 bases). Germline CDR1 is MDHEN and CDR2 is SYDVKM. The CDR3 spans 14 residues. With 2 bases removed from V and 7 bases from J, the gap between germline ends came to 12 bases. Full variable domain (missing parts from reference TRBV28 and TRBJ1-5): DVKVTQSSRYLVKRTGEKVFLECVQDMDHENMFWYRQDPGLGLRLIYFSYDVKMKEKGDIPEGYSVSREKKERFSLILESASTNQTSMYLCASSLRHREQPQHFGDGTRLSIL.

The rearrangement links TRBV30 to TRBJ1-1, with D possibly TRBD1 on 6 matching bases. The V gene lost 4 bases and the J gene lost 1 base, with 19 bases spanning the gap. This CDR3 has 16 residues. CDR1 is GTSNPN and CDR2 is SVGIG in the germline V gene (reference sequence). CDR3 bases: TGTGCCTGGAAAGTAGGCGGGGGCTACCGGAACACTGAAGCTTTCTTT. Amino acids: CAWKVGGGYRNTEAFF.

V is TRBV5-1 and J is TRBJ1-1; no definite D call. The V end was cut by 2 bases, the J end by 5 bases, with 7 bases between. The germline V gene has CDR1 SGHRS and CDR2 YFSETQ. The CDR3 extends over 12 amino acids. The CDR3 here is CASSLKGTEAFF. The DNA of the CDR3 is TGCGCCAGCAGCTTAAAAGGTACTGAAGCTTTCTTT. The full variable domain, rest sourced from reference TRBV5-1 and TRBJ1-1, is KAGVTQTPRYLIKTRGQQVTLSCSPISGHRSVSWYQQTPGQGLQFLFEYFSETQRNKGNFPGRFSGRQFSNSRSEMNVSTLELGDSALYLCASSLKGTEAFFGQGTRLTVV.

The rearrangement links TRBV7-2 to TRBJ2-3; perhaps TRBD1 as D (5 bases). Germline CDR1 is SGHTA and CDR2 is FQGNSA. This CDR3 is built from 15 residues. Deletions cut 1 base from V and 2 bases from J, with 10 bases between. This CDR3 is CASSLGQTPTDTQYF. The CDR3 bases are TGTGCCAGCAGCTTAGGACAGACTCCCACAGATACGCAGTATTTT.

The CDR3 here is CSVGAGYGYTF. The CDR3 DNA reads TGCAGCGTTGGGGCAGGGTATGGCTACACCTTC. The rearrangement joins TRBV29-1 to TRBJ1-2, with D possibly TRBD1 on 5 matching bases. Trimming took 4 bases from V and 5 from J, leaving 8 bases between them. The CDR3 runs 11 residues. CDR1 and CDR2 (germline): SQVTM, ANQGSEA.

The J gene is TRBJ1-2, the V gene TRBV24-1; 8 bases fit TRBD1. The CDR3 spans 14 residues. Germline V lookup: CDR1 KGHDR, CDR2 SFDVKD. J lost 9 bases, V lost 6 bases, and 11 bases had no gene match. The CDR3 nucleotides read TGTGCCACCAGTAGAATGGGACAGGTTTTATGCTACACCTTC. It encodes CATSRMGQVLCYTF.

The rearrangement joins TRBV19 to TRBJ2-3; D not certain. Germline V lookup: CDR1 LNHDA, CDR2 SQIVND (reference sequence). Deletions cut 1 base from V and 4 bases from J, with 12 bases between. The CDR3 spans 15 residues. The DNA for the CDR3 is TGTGCCAGTAGTATAGTCGAAGGTTATGCAGATACGCAGTATTTT. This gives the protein CASSIVEGYADTQYF. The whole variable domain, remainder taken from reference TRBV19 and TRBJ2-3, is DGGITQSPKYLFRKEGQNVTLSCEQNLNHDAMYWYRQDPGQGLRLIYYSQIVNDFQKGDIAEGYSVSREKKESFPLTVTSAQKNPTAFYLCASSIVEGYADTQYFGPGTRLTVL.

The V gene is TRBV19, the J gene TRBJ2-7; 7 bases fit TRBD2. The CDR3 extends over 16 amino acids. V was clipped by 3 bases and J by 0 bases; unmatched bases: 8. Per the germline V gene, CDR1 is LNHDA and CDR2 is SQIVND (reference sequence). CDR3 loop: CASSMGGQDYSYEQYF. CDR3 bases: TGTGCCAGTAGTATGGGAGGGCAGGACTACTCCTACGAGCAGTACTTC.

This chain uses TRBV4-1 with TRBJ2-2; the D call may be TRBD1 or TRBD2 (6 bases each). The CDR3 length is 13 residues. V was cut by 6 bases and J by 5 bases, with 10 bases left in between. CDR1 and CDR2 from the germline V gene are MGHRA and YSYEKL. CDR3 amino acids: CASRLGGTGELFF. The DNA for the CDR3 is TGCGCCAGCAGACTAGGGGGGACCGGGGAGCTGTTTTTT.